This paragraph reports one TCR beta chain. The data originate from a study of neoadjuvant anti-PD-1 for oral cavity cancer. Study-level information: Nivolumab at 3 mg/kg was mostly given biweekly, three to four doses, pre-surgery.

Only in-frame clones appear in the TCRdb table, and some are missing; sequencing was by immunoSEQ multiplex PCR. The data show tens of thousands of clones, over 70% seen once. The material sequenced was PBMCs, taken before nivolumab (anti-PD-1) treatment. The sequence derives from a person aged 35-80 years with oral cavity squamous cell carcinoma.

The CDR3: CASSPGSYGYTF. CDR3 in DNA: TGTGCCAGCAGCCCCGGGTCTTATGGCTACACCTTC. The chain joins TRBV9 to TRBJ1-2; D unclear. The CDR3 length is 12 residues. The V gene lost 4 bases and the J gene lost 5 bases, with 9 bases spanning the gap. Germline values: CDR1 SGDLS, CDR2 YYNGEE. The full variable domain, its missing parts supplied by reference TRBV9 and TRBJ1-2, is DSGVTQTPKHLITATGQRVTLRCSPRSGDLSVYWYQQSLDQGLQFLIQYYNGEERAKGNILERFSAQQFPDLHSELNLSSLELGDSALYFCASSPGSYGYTFGSGTRLTVV.